A selection of T cell receptor beta chains follows, all from one sample in a study of shared clonotypes between healthy human individuals. The data were produced by immunoSEQ multiplex PCR, yet TCRdb's version contains in-frame clones alone and is incomplete. The sample has around 980,000 clones, around 82% seen once. Sequenced input: memory CD4+ T cells from PBMCs. These receptors all come from a man between 18 and 29 years old in good health. Some clones in this sample may be carry-over from other donors' samples. CDR3s include the opening cysteine and the closing phenylalanine or tryptophan. For some rows the clone size is stated as once, few or many, or as a class when expanded; others skip it.

CDR3 length: 16
V gene: TRBV4-1
clone size: .
CDR3 protein: CASSQDAGPGGEKLFF

CDR3 length: 13
V gene: TRBV25-1
clone size: .
CDR3 protein: CASSVGGTGELFF

CDR3 length: 13
V gene: TRBV9
clone size: few
CDR3 protein: CASSTQGNTEAFF

CDR3 length: 13
V gene: TRBV6-6
clone size: .
CDR3 protein: CASKDSPTQPQHF

CDR3 length: 12
V gene: TRBV29-1
clone size: .
CDR3 protein: CSVKGRNEKLFF

CDR3 length: 14
V gene: TRBV28
clone size: .
CDR3 protein: CASRAGAERAQLFF

CDR3 length: 14
V gene: TRBV28
clone size: .
CDR3 protein: CASNQIRGQGKLFF

CDR3 length: 16
V gene: TRBV7-2
clone size: .
CDR3 protein: CASSSGLAVTYNEQFF

CDR3 length: 14
V gene: TRBV11-2
clone size: few
CDR3 protein: CASSLISPSGELFF

CDR3 length: 15
V gene: TRBV5-1
clone size: .
CDR3 protein: CASSLNVGQQETQYF

CDR3 length: 13
V gene: TRBV9
clone size: .
CDR3 protein: CASSAYPGYGYTF

CDR3 length: 15
V gene: TRBV5-1
clone size: few
CDR3 protein: CASSLFAGHLGEQYF

CDR3 length: 14
V gene: TRBV5-1
clone size: .
CDR3 protein: CASSLAGGTDTQYF

CDR3 length: 15
V gene: TRBV19
clone size: .
CDR3 protein: CASSIGGTGLREQYF

CDR3 length: 15
V gene: TRBV5-1
clone size: .
CDR3 protein: CASSFQGPNTGELFF

CDR3 length: 16
V gene: TRBV4-1
clone size: .
CDR3 protein: CASSEERITSTDTQYF

CDR3 length: 13
V gene: TRBV5-6
clone size: .
CDR3 protein: CASSLAVYNEQFF

CDR3 length: 12
V gene: TRBV28
clone size: many
CDR3 protein: CASRPGGDGYTF

CDR3 length: 16
V gene: TRBV28
clone size: .
CDR3 protein: CASTGWTEFSNQPQHF

CDR3 length: 12
V gene: TRBV29-1
clone size: .
CDR3 protein: CSAPLAGGLQFF

CDR3 length: 15
V gene: TRBV7-6
clone size: .
CDR3 protein: CASSLGQDPSYEQYF

CDR3 length: 17
V gene: TRBV28
clone size: few
CDR3 protein: CASSLPPLPTGTEKLFF

CDR3 length: 17
V gene: TRBV15
clone size: .
CDR3 protein: CATSTPSGSTNTGELFF

CDR3 length: 16
V gene: TRBV7-8
clone size: few
CDR3 protein: CASSLGITSGRGIQYF

CDR3 length: 13
V gene: TRBV28
clone size: once
CDR3 protein: CASSLPGGDTQYF

CDR3 length: 15
V gene: TRBV4-1
clone size: .
CDR3 protein: CASSQGPGSNQPQHF

CDR3 length: 15
V gene: TRBV5-1
clone size: many
CDR3 protein: CASSLGVGFSYEQYF

CDR3 length: 15
V gene: TRBV10-3
clone size: .
CDR3 protein: CAISESMAGGREQFF

CDR3 length: 17
V gene: TRBV11-2
clone size: .
CDR3 protein: CASSFGWLAGVADTQYF

CDR3 length: 17
V gene: TRBV5-1
clone size: .
CDR3 protein: CASSFSGSWREVDIQYF

CDR3 length: 16
V gene: TRBV9
clone size: .
CDR3 protein: CASSSRQGTSYNEQFF

CDR3 length: 12
V gene: TRBV28
clone size: .
CDR3 protein: CASTGRTYEQYF

CDR3 length: 13
V gene: TRBV4-1
clone size: few
CDR3 protein: CASSQDLNTEAFF

CDR3 length: 13
V gene: TRBV28
clone size: .
CDR3 protein: CVTSGRNTGELFF

CDR3 length: 16
V gene: TRBV10-1
clone size: .
CDR3 protein: CASSESFAGVGTEAFF

CDR3 length: 15
V gene: TRBV6-5
clone size: .
CDR3 protein: CASSYSLLHNTEAFF

CDR3 length: 14
V gene: TRBV28
clone size: .
CDR3 protein: CASRGGTGTYEQYF

CDR3 length: 16
V gene: TRBV6-1
clone size: few
CDR3 protein: CASSEAPRPVNQPQHF

CDR3 length: 15
V gene: TRBV28
clone size: .
CDR3 protein: CASSFLQGAEGEQYF

CDR3 length: 15
V gene: TRBV30
clone size: .
CDR3 protein: CAWSSIRGGTSPLHF

CDR3 length: 15
V gene: TRBV6-5
clone size: .
CDR3 protein: CASSLGASGTNEQFF

CDR3 length: 15
V gene: TRBV7-2
clone size: .
CDR3 protein: CASSLAPVRGGGYTF

CDR3 length: 13
V gene: TRBV27
clone size: .
CDR3 protein: CASSHQGSDEQYF

CDR3 length: 13
V gene: TRBV7-8
clone size: .
CDR3 protein: CASSPRLGGKLFF

CDR3 length: 15
V gene: TRBV28
clone size: .
CDR3 protein: CASSLGAGVGNEQFF

CDR3 length: 15
V gene: TRBV11-2
clone size: .
CDR3 protein: CASSSLRSHPNEQFF

CDR3 length: 13
V gene: TRBV7-8
clone size: once
CDR3 protein: CASSFSTGYGYTF

CDR3 length: 17
V gene: TRBV5-6
clone size: .
CDR3 protein: CASSFLGGGRVSLEQYF

CDR3 length: 11
V gene: TRBV19
clone size: .
CDR3 protein: CASSMYETQYF

CDR3 length: 15
V gene: TRBV6-5
clone size: .
CDR3 protein: CASSMTGLSSYEQYF